The 9 T cell receptor beta chains below all came from one sample that was sequenced in a study of T-cell reconstitution after alpha-beta-depleted transplantation in children. TCRbeta library construction was performed incorporating unique molecular identifiers. TCRdb independently ran MiXCR on the PCR reads; one entry per CDR3 protein. The repertoire holds approximately 490,000 distinct CDR3 sequences, around 13% seen once, with about 6% in the top ten. The sequences come from PBMCs from the stem cell graft donor, collected from the stem cell graft. These receptors were taken from a human donor who donated a stem cell graft to a child with combined immunodeficiency.

This clonotype has just a few counts. The rearrangement joins TRBV6-1 to TRBJ1-5, with 9 bases fitting TRBD1. J gave up 3 bases and V 6 bases, and 6 bases lay outside the gene matches. This CDR3 region has 15 residues. Germline assignment: CDR1 MNHNS and CDR2 SASEGT. This chain's CDR3 is CASRRGQGLNQPQHF. The CDR3 region has the DNA TGTGCCAGCAGACGCGGACAGGGGCTCAATCAGCCCCAGCATTTT.

This rearrangement joins TRBV4-3 to TRBJ2-1; 9 positions match TRBD1. The V gene end was trimmed by 1 base and the J gene end by 8 bases; junction bases not matched to a gene: 12. The CDR3 sequence is 17 residues long. The germline gives CDR1 LGHNA, CDR2 YSLEER. The CDR3: CASSQGPSGTGPYEQFF. The CDR3, as DNA: TGCGCCAGCAGCCAAGGTCCCTCCGGGACAGGGCCCTATGAGCAGTTCTTC.

A few counts support this clonotype. The chain carries TRBV7-8 and TRBJ2-7, with D possibly TRBD2 on 6 matching bases. This CDR3 spans 17 amino acids. V lost 5 bases to trimming and J lost 4 bases, with 24 bases between them. Germline V gene data show CDR1 as SGHVS and CDR2 as FQNEAQ. Here the CDR3 reads CASSRNVARETWYEQYF. The DNA of the CDR3 is TGTGCCAGCAGCCGAAACGTCGCCCGGGAGACATGGTACGAGCAGTACTTC. Supplemented by reference TRBV7-8 and TRBJ2-7, the full variable domain reads GAGVSQSPRYKVAKRGQDVALRCDPISGHVSLFWYQQALGQGPEFLTYFQNEAQLDKSGLPSDRFFAERPEGSVSTLKIQRTQQEDSAVYLCASSRNVARETWYEQYFGPGTRLTVT.

This chain joins TRBV6-1 and TRBJ1-2; the match to TRBD1 covers 12 bases. Germline-derived CDR1 and CDR2 are MNHNS and SASEGT. The J segment lost 5 bases and the V segment lost 4 bases, leaving 8 bases of the junction unmatched. The CDR3 totals 16 residues. The CDR3 reads CASSVRDRGPFYGYTF. CDR3 DNA: TGTGCCAGCAGTGTCCGGGACAGGGGGCCCTTTTATGGCTACACCTTC.

The chain couples TRBV12-3 or TRBV12-4 to TRBJ1-5; D possibly corresponds to TRBD1 (5 bases). This CDR3 has 15 residues. V was trimmed by 2 bases and J by 6 bases, leaving 14 bases between them. CDR3 DNA: TGTGCCAGCAGTTTATTCCGAGGGGTGGGTCAGCCCCAGCATTTT. Translation gives CASSLFRGVGQPQHF.

The chain joins TRBV11-2 to TRBJ2-1, with 12 bases aligning to TRBD2. V shed 5 bases, J shed 8 bases, and the junction held 7 bases outside the gene matches. CDR3 size: 15 residues. In germline, CDR1 is SGHAT, CDR2 FQNNGV. CDR3 DNA sequence: TGTGCCAGCAGCCTCCTAGCGGGGGGGTTGTATGAGCAGTTCTTC. Translating gives CASSLLAGGLYEQFF. Supplemented by reference TRBV11-2 and TRBJ2-1, the full variable domain reads EAGVAQSPRYKIIEKRQSVAFWCNPISGHATLYWYQQILGQGPKLLIQFQNNGVVDDSQLPKDRFSAERLKGVDSTLKIQPAKLEDSAVYLCASSLLAGGLYEQFFGPGTRLTVL.

This clonotype was recorded a few times. V and J are TRBV6-2 or TRBV6-3 and TRBJ2-1, with 9 bases identical to TRBD1. V lost 6 bases and J lost 5; bases outside the gene matches: 8. Germline-derived CDR1 and CDR2 are MNHEY and SVGEGT. This CDR3 is 15 amino acids long. CDR3 region: CASRPGTGRHNEQFF. For the CDR3, the DNA is TGTGCCAGCAGGCCCGGGACAGGGCGACACAATGAGCAGTTCTTC.

This rearrangement joins TRBV20-1 to TRBJ2-1; 11 bases align to TRBD1. CDR3 length equals 15 residues. With V trimmed by 3 bases and J by 4 bases, 5 bases remained unmatched. The germline gives CDR1 DFQATT, CDR2 SNEGSKA (reference sequence). CDR3 sequence (DNA): TGCAGTGCTAGTAGGGGGACAGGGGGATACAATGAGCAGTTCTTC. This translates into CSASRGTGGYNEQFF.

The sample holds many counts of this clonotype. V usage is TRBV7-2 and J usage is TRBJ1-3, with 7 bases matching TRBD1. This CDR3 comprises 17 residues. Trimming at V came to 5 bases and at J to 0 bases, leaving 10 bases not matched to a gene. CDR1 and CDR2 from the germline V gene are SGHTA and FQGNSA. The CDR3 coding sequence is TGTGCCAGCAGCCCCAGGGGGGGTACGAACTCTGGAAACACCATATATTTT. Translation gives CASSPRGGTNSGNTIYF. The full variable domain, with the rest looked up from reference TRBV7-2 and TRBJ1-3, is GAGVSQSPSNKVTEKGKDVELRCDPISGHTALYWYRQSLGQGLEFLIYFQGNSAPDKSGLPSDRFSAERTGGSVSTLTIQRTQQEDSAVYLCASSPRGGTNSGNTIYFGEGSWLTVV.